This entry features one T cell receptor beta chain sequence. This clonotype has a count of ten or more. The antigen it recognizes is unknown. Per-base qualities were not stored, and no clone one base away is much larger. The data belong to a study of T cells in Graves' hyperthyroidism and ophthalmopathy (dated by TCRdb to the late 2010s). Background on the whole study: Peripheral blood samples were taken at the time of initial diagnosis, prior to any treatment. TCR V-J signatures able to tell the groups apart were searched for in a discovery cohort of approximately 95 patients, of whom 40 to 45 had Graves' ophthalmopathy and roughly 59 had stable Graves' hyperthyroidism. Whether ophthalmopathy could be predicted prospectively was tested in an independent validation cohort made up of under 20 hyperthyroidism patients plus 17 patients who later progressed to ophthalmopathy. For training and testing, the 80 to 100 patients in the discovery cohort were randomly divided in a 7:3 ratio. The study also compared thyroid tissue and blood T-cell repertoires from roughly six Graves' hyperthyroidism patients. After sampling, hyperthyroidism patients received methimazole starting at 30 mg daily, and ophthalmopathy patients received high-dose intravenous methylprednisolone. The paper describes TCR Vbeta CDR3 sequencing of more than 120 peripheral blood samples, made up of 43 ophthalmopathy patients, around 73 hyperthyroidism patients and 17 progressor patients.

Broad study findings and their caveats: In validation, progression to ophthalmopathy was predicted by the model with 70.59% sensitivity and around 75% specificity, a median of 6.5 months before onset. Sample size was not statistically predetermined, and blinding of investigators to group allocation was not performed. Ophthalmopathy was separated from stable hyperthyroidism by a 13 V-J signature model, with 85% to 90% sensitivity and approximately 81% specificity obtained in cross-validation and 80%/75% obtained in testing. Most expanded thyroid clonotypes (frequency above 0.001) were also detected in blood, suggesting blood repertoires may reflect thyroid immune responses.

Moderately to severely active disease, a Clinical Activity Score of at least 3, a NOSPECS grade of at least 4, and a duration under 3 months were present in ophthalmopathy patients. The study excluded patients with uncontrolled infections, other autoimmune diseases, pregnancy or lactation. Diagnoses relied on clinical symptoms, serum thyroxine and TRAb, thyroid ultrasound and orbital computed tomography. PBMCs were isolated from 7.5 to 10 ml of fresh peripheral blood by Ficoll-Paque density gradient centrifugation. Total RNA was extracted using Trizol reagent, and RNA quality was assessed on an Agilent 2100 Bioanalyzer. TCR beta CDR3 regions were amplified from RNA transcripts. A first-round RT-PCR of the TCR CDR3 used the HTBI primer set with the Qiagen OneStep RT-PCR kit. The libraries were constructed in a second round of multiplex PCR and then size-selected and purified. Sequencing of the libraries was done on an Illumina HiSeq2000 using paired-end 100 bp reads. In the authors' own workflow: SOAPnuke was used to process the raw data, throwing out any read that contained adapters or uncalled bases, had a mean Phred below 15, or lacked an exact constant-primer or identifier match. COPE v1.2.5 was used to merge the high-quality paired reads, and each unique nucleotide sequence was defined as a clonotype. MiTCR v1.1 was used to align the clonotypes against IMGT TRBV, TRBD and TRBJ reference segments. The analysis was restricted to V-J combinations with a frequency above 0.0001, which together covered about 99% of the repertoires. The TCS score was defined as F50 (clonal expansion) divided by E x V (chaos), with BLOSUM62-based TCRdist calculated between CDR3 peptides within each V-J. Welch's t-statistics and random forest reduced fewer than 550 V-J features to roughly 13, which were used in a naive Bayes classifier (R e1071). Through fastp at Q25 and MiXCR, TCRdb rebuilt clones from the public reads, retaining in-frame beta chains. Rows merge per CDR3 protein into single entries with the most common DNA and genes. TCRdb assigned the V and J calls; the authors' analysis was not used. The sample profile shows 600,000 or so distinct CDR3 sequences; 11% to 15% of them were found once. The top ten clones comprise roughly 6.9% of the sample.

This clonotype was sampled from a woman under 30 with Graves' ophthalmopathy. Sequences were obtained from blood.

The CDR3 reads as follows: CASTTLRQGEAYEQYF. In nucleotide form, the sequence is TGTGCCAGCACAACACTACGACAGGGGGAGGCCTACGAGCAGTACTTC. The rearranged segments are TRBV6-2 or TRBV6-3 and TRBJ2-7; the junction holds 9 bases that match TRBD1. Reading the germline V gene gives CDR1 MNHEY and CDR2 SVGEGT. Trimming leaves V shorter by 7 bases and J shorter by 2 bases, with the junction holding 12 bases beyond the gene matches. The CDR3 goes from the cysteine to the phenylalanine over 16 residues. The entry retains the CDR3 DNA only, 48 bases that are in frame from base 1.